This TCR beta chain is drawn from a study of T cell repertoires in cytomegalovirus infection. Study summary: Signatures in public TCR beta sequences pointed to both CMV infection and matching HLA type.

Each CDR3 protein is one row after TCRdb ran MiXCR on the reads. The sample carries more than 150,000 distinct CDR3 sequences, roughly a fifth recorded once. The CDR3 loop spans 20 amino acids. Trimming cost V 3 bases and J 4 bases; bases outside gene matches: 13. The sample taken for sequencing was PBMCs. This receptor was taken from a human donor in good health (CMV status not recorded). Some clones in this sample may be carry-over from other donors' samples. This rearrangement joins TRBV23-1 to TRBJ2-2; 14 bases match TRBD2. TRBV23-1 is reported as an ORF; its role is uncertain. The CDR3 here is CASSHTLTSGRAGGTGELFF. The DNA of the CDR3 is TGCGCCAGCAGTCACACCCTGACTAGCGGGAGGGCTGGGGGCACCGGGGAGCTGTTTTTT.